This T cell receptor (beta chain) was documented in a study of regulatory T cells in long-lasting Graves disease. Points from the study as a whole: The small sample size may have reduced accuracy.

Arm-PCR of CDR3 regions with iRepertoire HTBI primers generated TCR beta libraries. TCRdb passed the multiplex PCR reads through MiXCR, listing each CDR3 protein once. The table has some 250,000 distinct CDR3 sequences, around 21% seen once. Germline loops: CDR1 MGHRA, CDR2 YSYEKL. The CDR3 spans 16 residues. V lost 4 bases to trimming and J lost 2 bases; unmatched junction nucleotides: 7. Worth noting for this clonotype: Its antigen is unknown.

This sample's time point: newly diagnosed GD, antithyroid drugs for less than 3 months. Following extraction of RNA from PBMCs, that RNA was used to make the TCR library. This TCR derives from a female donor with Graves disease. This sequence joins TRBV4-1 and TRBJ1-4, with 7 nucleotides matching TRBD1. Sequenced material: peripheral blood mononuclear cells (PBMCs), taken at new diagnosis, from a patient treated with antithyroid drugs. The CDR3 reads CASSRQGGGTNEKLFF. The CDR3 DNA reads as TGCGCCAGCAGCCGCCAGGGGGGGGGGACTAATGAAAAACTGTTTTTT.